A selection of T cell receptor beta chains follows, all from one sample in a study of blood T cell repertoires in COVID-19. Sequencing used immunoSEQ multiplex PCR; TCRdb keeps in-frame clones, though not all of them. The sample includes about 150,000 clones, 65% to 85% of them seen just once. The sequenced material came from peripheral blood. These receptors were taken from an elderly woman with acute or convalescent COVID-19. CDR3s include the opening cysteine and the closing phenylalanine or tryptophan. The order of the fields is V gene, clone size, D gene, J gene, CDR3 DNA, CDR3 protein. A D gene is named only where the DNA matches it firmly. For some rows the clone size is stated as once, few or many, or as a class when expanded; others skip it.

TRBV27	NA	TRBD1	TRBJ1-2	TGTGCCAGCAGTTTATCGCGGGACAGGGTAAATGCCACCTTC	CASSLSRDRVNATF
TRBV7-2	NA	TRBD1	TRBJ2-1	TGTGCCAGCAGCGCAGGACAGGTTGAGCAGTTCTTC	CASSAGQVEQFF
TRBV10-3	NA	TRBD1	TRBJ1-3	TGTGCCATCAGGAACGGGACAGACTCTGGAAACACCATATATTTT	CAIRNGTDSGNTIYF
TRBV30	NA	NA	TRBJ2-1	TGTGCCTGGGCCCGCGGGCTCGCGGAGGCGGATGAGCAGTTCTTC	CAWARGLAEADEQFF
TRBV12-3/TRBV12-4	few	NA	TRBJ1-1	TGTGCCAGCAGTTACCTACAGGGTACTGAAGCTTTCTTT	CASSYLQGTEAFF
TRBV6-5	NA	NA	TRBJ2-3	TGTGCCGGGGCAAAGGCAGGCGTTGCAGATACGCAGTATTTT	CAGAKAGVADTQYF
TRBV5-1	NA	NA	TRBJ2-3	TGCGCCAGCAGCCCTTACGGGACTGTTGGAGATACGCAGTATTTT	CASSPYGTVGDTQYF
TRBV7-9	NA	TRBD1	TRBJ2-2	TGTGCCAGCAGCCCTGACAGGGTGAGGTCCGGGGAGCTGTTTTTT	CASSPDRVRSGELFF
TRBV7-2	NA	NA	TRBJ1-6	TGTGCCAGCAGCCTCCCGTTGGGGGGGACCACACCCCTCCACTTT	CASSLPLGGTTPLHF
TRBV7-3	NA	TRBD2	TRBJ2-1	TGTGCCAGCAGGTACACGGTGGGGCTAGCGGGAGGAAGTTACAATGAGCAGTTCTTC	CASRYTVGLAGGSYNEQFF
TRBV20-1	few	NA	TRBJ1-1	TGCAGTGCTAGTGGGGAGGCTGAAGCTTTCTTT	CSASGEAEAFF
TRBV28	NA	TRBD2	TRBJ2-3	TGTGCCAGCAGCCCCCTACTAGCGGGAGCTTCAGATACGCAGTATTTT	CASSPLLAGASDTQYF
TRBV27	NA	NA	TRBJ2-2	TGTGCCAGCAGTTTGGGAGTAAACACCGGGGAGCTGTTTTTT	CASSLGVNTGELFF
TRBV18	NA	TRBD1	TRBJ1-4	TGTGCCAGCTCACCACTTACACAGGGGGGTGAAAAACTGTTTTTT	CASSPLTQGGEKLFF
TRBV5-1	NA	NA	TRBJ2-3	TGCGCCAGCAGCTTGTACCCAGGGGGACTCACAGATACGCAGTATTTT	CASSLYPGGLTDTQYF
TRBV27	NA	NA	TRBJ1-2	TGTGCCAGCAGCGGAGCTCGTGGCTACACCTTC	CASSGARGYTF
TRBV13	NA	NA	TRBJ1-1	TGTGCCAGCAGCTTACAACCGGGGTTGGGCACTGAAGCTTTCTTT	CASSLQPGLGTEAFF
TRBV5-8	NA	TRBD2	TRBJ2-7	TGTGCCAGCAGCTTGGGGACTAGCACCTACGAGCAGTACTTC	CASSLGTSTYEQYF
TRBV5-1	once	TRBD2	TRBJ2-1	TGCGCCAGCAGCTTACAAACTAGCGGGAATTCAAATGAGCAGTTCTTC	CASSLQTSGNSNEQFF
TRBV6-5	NA	NA	TRBJ2-1	TGTGCCAGCAGTCCGCTCCAGACAGGACCTAGGTTCTTC	CASSPLQTGPRFF
TRBV24-1	NA	TRBD2	TRBJ2-5	TGTGCCACCAGTGATTCCTCGCTAGCGGGGAGAGAGACCCAGTACTTC	CATSDSSLAGRETQYF
TRBV2	NA	TRBD2	TRBJ2-1	TGTGCCAGCAGGAAGGGAACTAGCGGTGGGGTAGGTGACAATGAGCAGTTCTTC	CASRKGTSGGVGDNEQFF
TRBV10-2	NA	NA	TRBJ1-1	TGCGCCAGCAGTTTTCAGGGGACTGAAGCTTTCTTT	CASSFQGTEAFF
TRBV6-1	NA	TRBD1	TRBJ1-2	TGTGCCAGCAGTGAAGCGGGACAGGGGTTTAATAGCTATGGCTACACCTTC	CASSEAGQGFNSYGYTF
TRBV7-9	NA	NA	TRBJ2-5	TGTGCCAGCAGCTCTAATGGGGGGCAAGAGACCCAGTACTTC	CASSSNGGQETQYF
TRBV2	NA	TRBD1	TRBJ1-1	TGTGCCAGCAGTCTGGGACAGGGGATAAACACTGAAGCTTTCTTT	CASSLGQGINTEAFF
TRBV6-2/TRBV6-3	NA	TRBD2	TRBJ2-2	TGTGCCAGCACCCCCCGCGGGGCGGGGGGGCCCGGGGAGCTGTTTTTT	CASTPRGAGGPGELFF
TRBV27	NA	NA	TRBJ1-2	TGTGCCAGCAGTTTATCGAGTAGGAGTCTTGGGGGCTACACCTTC	CASSLSSRSLGGYTF
TRBV5-5	NA	NA	TRBJ1-1	TGTGCCAGCAGACCGGCTTTCCAGTCGGGTTTCAACACTGAAGCTTTCTTT	CASRPAFQSGFNTEAFF
TRBV15	NA	NA	TRBJ1-1	TGTGCCACCAGCACGATGATGGGGGCGGGCACTGAAGCTTTCTTT	CATSTMMGAGTEAFF
TRBV5-5	NA	NA	TRBJ2-3	TGTGCCAGCAGCTTAAGGTCTAGCGATCCCACAGATACGCAGTATTTT	CASSLRSSDPTDTQYF
TRBV3-1/TRBV3-2	NA	TRBD1	TRBJ2-7	TGTGCCAGCAGCCAAGATTTTGGACAGGGGCCCTACGAGCAGTACTTC	CASSQDFGQGPYEQYF
TRBV30	NA	NA	TRBJ2-7	TGTGCCTGGAGTGTACATGGTCCCTACGAGCAGTACTTC	CAWSVHGPYEQYF
TRBV5-4	NA	TRBD2	TRBJ2-1	TGTGCCAGCAGCTTGGGACTAGCGGGAGGGCCAGTTAATGAGCAGTTCTTC	CASSLGLAGGPVNEQFF
TRBV7-2	NA	TRBD1	TRBJ1-1	TGTGCCAGCAGCTTAGAGACAGGGGATAAAGCTTTCTTT	CASSLETGDKAFF
TRBV5-1	NA	TRBD1	TRBJ1-1	TGCGCCAGCAGCTTGGGCCCCCACGGGACAGTCTCGGCGAACACTGAAGCTTTCTTT	CASSLGPHGTVSANTEAFF
TRBV11-2	NA	NA	TRBJ1-5	TGTGCCAGCAGCTTAGAGAGGGGGATTAATCAGCCCCAGCATTTT	CASSLERGINQPQHF
TRBV5-4	NA	NA	TRBJ2-4	TGTGCCAGCAGCTTGGGGCAGGTAGCCAAAAACATTCAGTACTTC	CASSLGQVAKNIQYF
TRBV6-1	NA	NA	TRBJ1-2	TGTGCCAGCAGTGAGAAAGGGACAAGGGGCAACTATGGCTACACCTTC	CASSEKGTRGNYGYTF
TRBV7-8	NA	TRBD2	TRBJ2-1	TGTGCCAGCAGCTTGACTCGACTAGCGCATGAGCAGTTCTTC	CASSLTRLAHEQFF